These 27 T cell receptor beta chains were sequenced from one sample in a study of a mutant IDH1 vaccine in newly diagnosed glioma. Repertoires were generated with immunoSEQ multiplex PCR, while TCRdb's copy carries only in-frame clones and drops some. The sample carries about 68,000 clones, less than 90% recorded once. The antigens these receptors bind are not known. Time point defined: week 35, safety follow-up. Vaccination used 300 ug of mutant IDH1 20-mer peptide per dose, with topical imiquimod. Sequenced material: PBMCs, taken from a glioma patient whose treatment included an IDH1 peptide vaccine. The receptors come from a man aged 18 to 30 with glioma.

This clone was seen just once. DNA for the CDR3: TGTGCCAGTAGTGGTCAGGGCTCCGGTCAGCCCCAGCATTTT. Translation gives CASSGQGSGQPQHF. The gene calls are TRBV19 and TRBJ1-5; a weak D match, TRBD1 (5 bases). Germline V gene sequence: CDR1 LNHDA, CDR2 SQIVND (reference sequence). V was shortened by 5 bases and J by 6 bases, with 14 bases between the two germline ends. The CDR3 spans 14 residues.

Of note for this clone: One end of the junction fails to match germline, which may point to a read error. The V gene is TRBV6-1, the J gene TRBJ2-3; unclear D gene. Germline CDR1 and CDR2: MNHNS and SASEGT. This CDR3 comprises 14 residues. The CDR3 here is CASTEGSGTDTQYF. In nucleotides, the CDR3 is TGTGCCAGCACTGAAGGTAGTGGAACAGATACGCAGTATTTT.

This clone came up once. The genes are TRBV19 and TRBJ2-1; perhaps TRBD1 as D (6 bases). The CDR3 is 14 residues long. In germline, CDR1 is LNHDA, CDR2 SQIVND (reference sequence). The V end lost 1 base, the J end lost 7 bases, and 11 bases lay between the germline ends. CDR3 nucleotides: TGTGCCAGTAGTATAGTCCCAGGGGTGAATGAGCAGTTCTTC. Encoded protein: CASSIVPGVNEQFF.

This CDR3 reads CASSFRQENTEAFF. CDR3 DNA: TGTGCCAGCAGTTTCCGGCAGGAGAACACTGAAGCTTTCTTT. This rearrangement joins TRBV6-5 to TRBJ1-1, with no clear D. Trimming stripped 4 bases from V and 1 base from J, with 10 bases between. CDR1 MNHEY and CDR2 SVGAGI come from the germline V gene. The CDR3 totals 14 residues.

This sequence joins TRBV11-2 and TRBJ1-2, with D hard to call. CDR1 SGHAT and CDR2 FQNNGV come from the germline V gene. There are 13 residues in the CDR3. The V and J ends lost 1 base and 4 bases respectively, with 7 bases between them. The CDR3 nucleotides read TGTGCCAGCAGCTTAGGGGGAGGCTATGGCTACACCTTC. As protein: CASSLGGGYGYTF.

V usage is TRBV4-2 and J usage is TRBJ2-7, with a tentative D call TRBD2 (6 bases). Between the trimmed V and J ends, which lost 10 bases and 0 bases, there was a span of 19 bases. The CDR3 contains 15 residues. CDR1 and CDR2 from the germline V gene are LGHNA and YNFKEQ. CDR3 residues: CATATSPGSSYEQYF. For the CDR3, the DNA is TGTGCCACAGCCACCTCCCCCGGGAGCTCCTACGAGCAGTACTTC.

The chain links TRBV7-2 to TRBJ1-5; tentatively, D is TRBD1 (5 bases). The CDR3 has 18 residues. Germline V gene data show CDR1 as SGHTA and CDR2 as FQGNSA. Trimming cost V 2 bases and J 0 bases, with 17 bases left between them. The CDR3, as DNA: TGTGCCAGCAGCTTATTAAATCCGCTGACAGTTAGCAATCAGCCCCAGCATTTT. As protein: CASSLLNPLTVSNQPQHF.

This chain uses TRBV4-1 with TRBJ1-2; no clear D. CDR3 length: 15 residues. The germline V and J ends were trimmed by 1 base and 5 bases, with 14 bases remaining between them. Germline V gene lookup returns CDR1 MGHRA and CDR2 YSYEKL. The CDR3 sequence: CASSQVQAGSYGYTF. In nucleotides, the CDR3 is TGCGCCAGCAGCCAAGTTCAGGCCGGATCATATGGCTACACCTTC.

V gene TRBV2 combines with J gene TRBJ1-2; D uncertain. The germline V gene has CDR1 SNHLY and CDR2 FYNNEI. The CDR3 contains 12 residues. Trimming took 3 bases from V and 6 from J, leaving 8 bases between them. CDR3 bases: TGTGCCAGCAGTGAGAGGGCGAATGGCTACACCTTC. It translates to CASSERANGYTF.

CDR3 coding DNA: TGTGCCATCAGTGAACTCCCCGGGACAGGGGGCTCCGAGCAGTACTTC. Translated, it gives CAISELPGTGGSEQYF. The gene calls are TRBV10-3 and TRBJ2-7; 12 nucleotides align to TRBD1. Germline V gives CDR1 ENHRY, CDR2 SYGVKD. The CDR3 extends over 16 amino acids. Unmatched junction bases numbered 9, after V lost 3 bases and J lost 6 bases.

Only one count was recorded for this clone. This chain joins TRBV21-1 and TRBJ1-4. TRBV21-1 is given as a pseudogene. The CDR3 has 15 amino acids. CDR3 in DNA: TGTGCCAGCAGCAAGGGGGGCGTATGGGATGAAAAACTGTTTTTT. The encoded protein is CASSKGGVWDEKLFF.

The chain employs TRBV5-1 and TRBJ2-5, with 7 bases lining up with TRBD2. This CDR3 spans 15 amino acids. Germline CDR1 is SGHRS and CDR2 is YFSETQ. With V trimmed by 0 bases and J by 2 bases, 4 bases remained unmatched. The DNA of the CDR3 is TGCGCCAGCAGCTTGGGACTAGCAGTTCAAGAGACCCAGTACTTC. Translated: CASSLGLAVQETQYF.

As to this clone: At one end the junction does not follow the germline gene, possibly because of a read error. This chain joins TRBV13 and TRBJ1-3; tentative D call: TRBD1 (5 bases). The CDR3 has 12 amino acids. CDR1 is PRHDT and CDR2 is FYEKMQ in the germline V gene (reference sequence). The CDR3 here is CASSSLNRDLRF. The CDR3 nucleotides are TGTGCCAGCAGCTCATTAAACCGGGACCTTCGGTTT.

The table lists this clone with a count of one. V usage is TRBV10-3 and J usage is TRBJ1-1; maybe TRBD1 (5 bases). CDR1 ENHRY and CDR2 SYGVKD come from the germline V gene. Between the trimmed V and J ends, which lost 6 bases and 3 bases, there was a span of 17 bases. This CDR3 is 15 amino acids long. DNA of the CDR3: TGTGCCATCAGAGATAAGGGCAGGGCGGACACTGAAGCTTTCTTT. This gives the protein CAIRDKGRADTEAFF.

This chain uses TRBV6-1 with TRBJ2-7; a weak D match, TRBD1 (5 bases). Germline V CDR1 and CDR2: MNHNS, SASEGT. Trimming cost V 5 bases and J 2 bases, with 13 bases left between them. The CDR3 has 14 amino acids. DNA for the CDR3: TGTGCCAGCAGTTCTCGACAGAGAACCTACGAGCAGTACTTC. Amino acid sequence: CASSSRQRTYEQYF.

The rearrangement links TRBV27 to TRBJ2-5; the D gene could be TRBD1 or TRBD2 (5 bases each). This CDR3 has 14 amino acids. Per the germline V gene, CDR1 is MNHEY and CDR2 is SMNVEV (reference sequence). V lost 9 bases and J 9 bases, leaving 23 bases between the germline ends. The CDR3 is CASSTSGTPGAQYF. In nucleotides, the CDR3 is TGTGCCAGTTCCACTTCCGGGACCCCCGGGGCCCAGTACTTC.

This chain joins TRBV19 and TRBJ1-5; D is possibly TRBD1 (6 bases). V was shortened by 2 bases and J by 5 bases, with 7 bases between the two germline ends. The germline V gene encodes CDR1 LNHDA and CDR2 SQIVND (reference sequence). This CDR3 is built from 13 residues. The CDR3 loop is CASSIWTDQPQHF. The CDR3 DNA is TGTGCCAGTAGTATATGGACAGATCAGCCCCAGCATTTT.

The V call is TRBV19, the J call TRBJ1-4; no reliable D call. Deletions cut 5 bases from V and 4 bases from J, with 11 bases between. Germline CDR1 reads LNHDA; CDR2 reads SQIVND (reference sequence). The CDR3 is 14 amino acids. The CDR3 region has the DNA TGTGCCAGTAGTTCCTGGTCTCTTAATGAAAAACTGTTTTTT. Translating it yields CASSSWSLNEKLFF.

The chain joins TRBV6-5 to TRBJ1-2, with 10 bases lining up with TRBD1. V lost 5 bases and J lost 7; bases outside the gene matches: 10. Germline CDR1 MNHEY, CDR2 SVGAGI. CDR3 size: 15 residues. The CDR3 sequence is CASSLPGQGRFGYTF. The CDR3 DNA reads TGTGCCAGCAGTCTCCCGGGACAGGGGAGATTTGGCTACACCTTC.

V and J are TRBV4-1 and TRBJ2-7; the match to TRBD1 covers 7 bases. CDR3 length: 15 amino acids. CDR1 is MGHRA and CDR2 is YSYEKL in the germline V gene. J was trimmed by 1 base and V by 4 bases; bases with no gene match: 7. The CDR3 spells CASSRDGQVSYEQYF. CDR3 coding DNA: TGCGCCAGCAGCCGGGACGGACAGGTTTCCTACGAGCAGTACTTC.

The CDR3 loop reads CASSSLYSQPQHF. CDR3 in DNA: TGTGCCAGCAGTTCCCTCTATAGTCAGCCCCAGCATTTT. The chain couples TRBV27 to TRBJ1-5, with D unresolved. V lost 4 bases, J lost 6 bases, and 10 bases lay in between. Germline CDR1 is MNHEY and CDR2 is SMNVEV (reference sequence). The CDR3 has 13 amino acids.

The genes are TRBV15 and TRBJ2-7; D possibly matches TRBD1 or TRBD2 (5 bases each). Germline V lookup: CDR1 LNHNV, CDR2 YYDKDF (reference sequence). CDR3 length equals 12 residues. The V gene lost 8 bases and the J gene lost 5 bases, with 13 bases spanning the gap. DNA for the CDR3: TGTGCCACCGGGACCGCCCTCCACGAGCAGTACTTC. It encodes CATGTALHEQYF.

In DNA form, the CDR3 reads TGTGCCAGCGGCTCGGTTGGGGGAAGCCCACGGAAGAGCTCCTACGAGCAGTACTTC. Its protein product is CASGSVGGSPRKSSYEQYF. The gene calls are TRBV7-2 and TRBJ2-7; D may correspond to TRBD1 or TRBD2 (5 bases each). This CDR3 comprises 19 residues. Germline CDR1 and CDR2: SGHTA and FQGNSA. V lost 8 bases and J 0 bases, leaving 29 bases between the germline ends.

This clone was found many times. The gene calls are TRBV4-3 and TRBJ2-1, with 11 bases matching TRBD2. V lost 0 bases, J lost 4 bases, and 5 bases stayed unmatched. The germline gives CDR1 LGHNA, CDR2 YSLEER. The CDR3 totals 17 residues. CDR3 coding DNA: TGCGCCAGCAGCCAAGAGGCTAGCGGGGGGCAATACAATGAGCAGTTCTTC. It yields the protein CASSQEASGGQYNEQFF.

The chain employs TRBV7-2 and TRBJ1-2; D not certain. Trimming took off 7 bases at V and 8 bases at J, with 20 bases between the two ends. Germline CDR1 is SGHTA and CDR2 is FQGNSA. This CDR3 is 14 amino acids long. The CDR3 nucleotides read TGTGCCAGCACCAACCCACCCCGGGTTACGGGCTACACCTTC. Amino acid sequence: CASTNPPRVTGYTF.

The rearrangement uses TRBV4-3 and TRBJ2-7, with TRBD2 matching over 12 bases. J lost 3 bases, V lost 0 bases, and 3 bases had no gene match. The CDR3 is made up of 16 amino acids. Germline-derived CDR1 and CDR2 are LGHNA and YSLEER. This chain's CDR3 is CASSQDLGLAGYEQYF. DNA of the CDR3: TGCGCCAGCAGCCAAGATTTGGGACTAGCGGGCTACGAGCAGTACTTC.

The gene calls are TRBV28 and TRBJ2-7, with TRBD1 matching 8 bases. With V trimmed by 8 bases and J by 3 bases, 9 bases remained unmatched. The CDR3 extends over 14 amino acids. The germline V gene encodes CDR1 MDHEN and CDR2 SYDVKM. The CDR3 spells CASGNNRGNYEQYF. The CDR3 DNA is TGTGCCAGCGGGAATAACAGGGGGAACTACGAGCAGTACTTC.